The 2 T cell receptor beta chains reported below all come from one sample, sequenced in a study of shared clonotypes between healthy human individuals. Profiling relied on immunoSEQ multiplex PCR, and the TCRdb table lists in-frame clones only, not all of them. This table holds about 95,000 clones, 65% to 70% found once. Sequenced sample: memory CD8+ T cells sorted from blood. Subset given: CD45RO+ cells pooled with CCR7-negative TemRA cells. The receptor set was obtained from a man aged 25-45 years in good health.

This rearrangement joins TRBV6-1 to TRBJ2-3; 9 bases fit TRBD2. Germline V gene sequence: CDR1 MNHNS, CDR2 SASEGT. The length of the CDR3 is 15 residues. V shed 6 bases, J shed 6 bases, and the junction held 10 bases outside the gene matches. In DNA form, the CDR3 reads TGTGCCAGCAGCCCGACTAGCGGAGTCCCCGATACGCAGTATTTT. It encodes CASSPTSGVPDTQYF.

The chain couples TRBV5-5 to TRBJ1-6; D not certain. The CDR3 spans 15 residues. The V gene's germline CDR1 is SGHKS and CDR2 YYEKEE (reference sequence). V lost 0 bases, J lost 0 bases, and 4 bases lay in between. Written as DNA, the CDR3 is TGTGCCAGCAGCTTGGAGAGCTCCTATAATTCACCCCTCCACTTT. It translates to CASSLESSYNSPLHF.